The 30 T cell receptor beta chains below were found in one sample sequenced in a study of shared T cell receptors in the human thymus. Produced via immunoSEQ multiplex PCR; TCRdb's table is partial and in-frame only. The sample carries under 850,000 clones, around 87% recorded once. Separately, the same data were catalogued under a study of human thymus T cells.

Sequenced: thymocytes. All receptors derive from a boy less than two years old with a congenital heart defect.

The rearrangement uses TRBV28 and TRBJ1-2, with 11 bases that match TRBD1. The trim removed 2 bases at V and 8 bases at J, leaving 7 bases unmatched. Germline V lookup: CDR1 MDHEN, CDR2 SYDVKM. This CDR3 has 15 amino acids. The CDR3 loop is CASSLRTGGLGGYTF. The DNA for the CDR3 is TGTGCCAGCAGTTTAAGGACAGGGGGCCTTGGCGGCTACACCTTC.

The chain joins TRBV4-2 to TRBJ2-1; D is unclear. CDR3 length: 13 amino acids. Trimming shortened V by 4 bases and J by 0 bases, and 4 bases separated the two germline ends. Germline V CDR1 and CDR2: LGHNA, YNFKEQ. CDR3 sequence: CASSPSSYNEQFF. The CDR3 region has the DNA TGTGCCAGCAGCCCGAGCTCCTACAATGAGCAGTTCTTC.

The chain links TRBV15 to TRBJ1-3; 7 bases are shared with TRBD1. CDR1 and CDR2 (germline): LNHNV, YYDKDF (reference sequence). V shed 0 bases and J 0 bases; nucleotides not matched to a gene: 20. This CDR3 is 22 amino acids long. In DNA, the CDR3 is TGTGCCACCAGCAGAGATACCATAACCCAAGTGAGGGGGCACAGCTCTGGAAACACCATATATTTT. Residues: CATSRDTITQVRGHSSGNTIYF. The whole variable domain, filled in from reference TRBV15 and TRBJ1-3, reads DAMVIQNPRYQVTQFGKPVTLSCSQTLNHNVMYWYQQKSSQAPKLLFHYYDKDFNNEADTPDNFQSRRPNTSFCFLDIRSPGLGDTAMYLCATSRDTITQVRGHSSGNTIYFGEGSWLTVV.

The rearrangement links TRBV19 to TRBJ2-1; TRBD2 might be the D (8 bases). The CDR3 runs to 20 residues. In germline, CDR1 is LNHDA, CDR2 SQIVND (reference sequence). V shed 3 bases and J shed 2 bases, with 26 bases lying between them. In nucleotides, the CDR3 is TGTGCCAGTAGTATTTTCCCCGACAGGGTGAGCGGGGGACCCTACAATGAGCAGTTCTTC. It codes for CASSIFPDRVSGGPYNEQFF.

This clone was detected only once. This rearrangement joins TRBV11-2 to TRBJ2-5, with 8 bases aligning to TRBD2. The CDR3 loop spans 17 amino acids. With 3 bases clipped from V and 4 bases from J, the junction kept 13 bases outside the gene matches. Germline CDR1 is SGHAT and CDR2 is FQNNGV. As DNA, the CDR3 is TGTGCCAGCAGCTTCGGGGAGGGCGGGAGGCCCCCAGAGACCCAGTACTTC. Protein: CASSFGEGGRPPETQYF. The variable domain in full, with the rest retrieved from reference TRBV11-2 and TRBJ2-5, is EAGVAQSPRYKIIEKRQSVAFWCNPISGHATLYWYQQILGQGPKLLIQFQNNGVVDDSQLPKDRFSAERLKGVDSTLKIQPAKLEDSAVYLCASSFGEGGRPPETQYFGPGTRLLVL.

This clone was counted once. V usage is TRBV19 and J usage is TRBJ2-5; 8 nucleotides match TRBD2. This CDR3 spans 14 amino acids. Germline V gives CDR1 LNHDA, CDR2 SQIVND (reference sequence). The J segment lost 7 bases and the V segment lost 3 bases, leaving 7 bases of the junction unmatched. For the CDR3, the DNA is TGTGCCAGTAGTATCGGAGCGGGAGATGGGACCCAGTACTTC. Translated: CASSIGAGDGTQYF.

The chain carries TRBV6-1 and TRBJ2-2; D is unclear. This CDR3 is 11 amino acids long. Germline V gene lookup returns CDR1 MNHNS and CDR2 SASEGT. Trimming stripped 6 bases from V and 4 bases from J, with 3 bases between. The CDR3 DNA sequence: TGTGCCAGCAGCTCCACCGGGGAGCTGTTTTTT. Protein sequence: CASSSTGELFF.

The rearrangement joins TRBV18 to TRBJ2-2, with TRBD1 as a possible D gene (6 bases). Germline loops: CDR1 KGHSH, CDR2 LQKENI. The CDR3 totals 15 residues. With 5 bases removed from V and 4 bases from J, the gap between germline ends came to 14 bases. The CDR3 sequence is CASSSGVSRTGELFF. CDR3 bases: TGTGCCAGCTCATCAGGGGTTTCTCGCACCGGGGAGCTGTTTTTT.

The chain is built from TRBV13 and TRBJ2-5; D uncertain. Germline loops: CDR1 PRHDT, CDR2 FYEKMQ (reference sequence). V was pared by 3 bases and J by 2 bases, with 10 bases between. CDR3 length: 14 amino acids. The CDR3 reads CASSLMRRQETQYF. The CDR3 nucleotides read TGTGCCAGCAGCTTGATGCGGAGACAAGAGACCCAGTACTTC.

This clone has only a few counts. Likely a read error: the CDR3 ends without its conserved phenylalanine or tryptophan. No DNA is shown, since the ends of the CDR3 on it are uncertain; the CDR3 is the one TCRdb lists. The chain employs TRBV7-9 and TRBJ1-1. The CDR3 contains 10 residues when both ends are counted. CDR1 SEHNR and CDR2 FQNEAQ come from the germline V gene (reference sequence). CDR3 loop: CASSPLAGRI.

V is TRBV7-6 and J is TRBJ2-5; D might be TRBD2 (5 bases). CDR1 SGHVS and CDR2 FNYEAQ come from the germline V gene. V dropped 1 base and J dropped 5 bases, with 14 bases sitting between them. This CDR3 is 15 amino acids long. The CDR3 DNA sequence: TGTGCCAGCAGCTTAGTATTCTCTGGCGGGGAGACCCAGTACTTC. Its translation is CASSLVFSGGETQYF. Full variable domain (outside the CDR3, taken from reference TRBV7-6 and TRBJ2-5): GAGVSQSPRYKVTKRGQDVALRCDPISGHVSLYWYRQALGQGPEFLTYFNYEAQQDKSGLPNDRFSAERPEGSISTLTIQRTEQRDSAMYRCASSLVFSGGETQYFGPGTRLLVL.

The chain couples TRBV27 to TRBJ2-7; tentatively, D is TRBD2 (6 bases). Trimming left V 6 bases short and J 2 bases short, with 11 bases between. CDR1 is MNHEY, CDR2 SMNVEV, per germline (reference sequence). There are 13 residues in the CDR3. The CDR3 loop is CASRLSGTYEQYF. The CDR3 DNA follows: TGTGCCAGCAGGCTTAGCGGAACCTACGAGCAGTACTTC.

J is TRBJ1-1 and V is TRBV5-8; 8 positions match TRBD1. V trimming: 4 bases; J trimming: 0 bases; junction bases outside the gene matches: 14. Germline CDR1 and CDR2: SGHTS and YDEGEE. This CDR3 is 18 amino acids long. The CDR3 bases are TGTGCCAGCAGCAGGTTCGGGACAGGCCCCGACATGAACACTGAAGCTTTCTTT. It encodes CASSRFGTGPDMNTEAFF.

V gene TRBV27 combines with J gene TRBJ1-2, with D possibly TRBD1 on 6 matching bases. There are 13 residues in the CDR3. Trimming left V 6 bases short and J 8 bases short, with 16 bases between. CDR1 is MNHEY and CDR2 is SMNVEV in the germline V gene (reference sequence). The DNA of the CDR3 is TGTGCCAGCAGGCCGATGCGGGGGGCAGGCTACACCTTC. Amino acids: CASRPMRGAGYTF.

This CDR3 reads CASSYTLGLAGSYEQYF. The DNA for the CDR3 is TGTGCCAGCAGTTATACATTAGGGCTAGCTGGCTCCTACGAGCAGTACTTC. The V call is TRBV6-9, the J call TRBJ2-7, with D possibly matching TRBD2 (5 bases). This CDR3 has 17 residues. Germline assignment: CDR1 MNHGY and CDR2 SVAAGI. Trimming stripped 2 bases from V and 0 bases from J, with 17 bases between.

The chain has TRBV27 and TRBJ1-3; a weak D match, TRBD1 (5 bases). Germline assignment: CDR1 MNHEY and CDR2 SMNVEV (reference sequence). This CDR3 is built from 19 residues. Trimming shortened V by 3 bases and J by 0 bases, and 21 bases separated the two germline ends. The CDR3 DNA sequence: TGTGCCAGCAGTTTCGCAGGGCTTATCAGGGCACCCTCTGGAAACACCATATATTTT. Translating gives CASSFAGLIRAPSGNTIYF.

The chain is built from TRBV7-2 and TRBJ2-2; 13 bases line up with TRBD2. Unmatched junction bases numbered 5, after V lost 4 bases and J lost 6 bases. The CDR3 contains 16 residues. Per the germline V gene, CDR1 is SGHTA and CDR2 is FQGNSA. The CDR3 DNA reads TGTGCCAGCAGCTCTCCGGGACTAGCGGGACCCGGGGAGCTGTTTTTT. Its translation is CASSSPGLAGPGELFF. The full variable domain, with the rest looked up from reference TRBV7-2 and TRBJ2-2, is GAGVSQSPSNKVTEKGKDVELRCDPISGHTALYWYRQSLGQGLEFLIYFQGNSAPDKSGLPSDRFSAERTGGSVSTLTIQRTQQEDSAVYLCASSSPGLAGPGELFFGEGSRLTVL.

The rearrangement links TRBV28 to TRBJ1-5; D ambiguous. V was trimmed by 6 bases and J by 0 bases, leaving 18 bases between them. Germline CDR1 is MDHEN and CDR2 is SYDVKM. The CDR3 length is 17 residues. The DNA of the CDR3 is TGTGCCAGCAGCCCAAGACTCGGCGGGGATAGCAATCAGCCCCAGCATTTT. Translation: CASSPRLGGDSNQPQHF.

The chain has TRBV29-1 and TRBJ2-1, with D maybe TRBD2 (6 bases). The germline V gene has CDR1 SQVTM and CDR2 ANQGSEA. Trimming stripped 4 bases from V and 8 bases from J, with 12 bases between. This CDR3 comprises 12 residues. The CDR3 region has the DNA TGCAGCGTTGCGTTCAGGGACTATGAGCAGTTCTTC. Amino acids: CSVAFRDYEQFF.

This chain joins TRBV5-1 and TRBJ2-3, with 13 bases fitting TRBD2. This CDR3 contains 19 residues. From germline, CDR1 is SGHRS and CDR2 YFSETQ. Losses at the gene ends were 4 bases for V and 7 bases for J; bases not matched to a gene: 18. CDR3 coding DNA: TGCGCCAGCAGCCAAGGACTAGCGGGAGCCGACCTGGCGCTAAATACGCAGTATTTT. Residues: CASSQGLAGADLALNTQYF.

J is TRBJ2-1 and V is TRBV6-4, with a possible D match to TRBD1 (5 bases). Germline V gives CDR1 MRHNA, CDR2 SNTAGT. Trimming removed 3 bases from V and 12 bases from J, with 12 bases in between. CDR3 length equals 12 residues. CDR3 sequence: CASSDPGRAQFF. Here the CDR3 DNA reads TGTGCCAGCAGTGATCCAGGGCGAGCGCAGTTCTTC.

This clone was counted a single time. The chain carries TRBV5-4 and TRBJ2-7; D is uncertain. The CDR3 length is 18 residues. Trimming left V 3 bases short and J 2 bases short, with 24 bases between. In germline, CDR1 is SGHNT, CDR2 YYREEE (reference sequence). The CDR3 spells CASSCFRTPADPTYEQYF. Here the CDR3 DNA reads TGTGCCAGCAGCTGTTTTCGTACCCCGGCGGATCCTACCTACGAGCAGTACTTC. The full variable domain, in which reference TRBV5-4 and TRBJ2-7 provide the parts outside the CDR3, is ETGVTQSPTHLIKTRGQQVTLRCSSQSGHNTVSWYQQALGQGPQFIFQYYREEENGRGNFPPRFSGLQFPNYSSELNVNALELDDSALYLCASSCFRTPADPTYEQYFGPGTRLTVT.

The V call is TRBV4-2, the J call TRBJ1-2, with D possibly matching TRBD1 (5 bases). The CDR3 covers 17 residues. CDR1 LGHNA and CDR2 YNFKEQ come from the germline V gene. Trimming shortened V by 0 bases and J by 5 bases, and 19 bases separated the two germline ends. As DNA, the CDR3 is TGTGCCAGCAGCCAAGATGGGGTCCCGGGCAGGGTTTATGGCTACACCTTC. Protein sequence: CASSQDGVPGRVYGYTF.

Points on this clone: The junction shows a germline mismatch at one end, possibly a read error. V and J are TRBV14 and TRBJ2-2; D perhaps matches TRBD2 (6 bases). The CDR3 is 18 residues long. Germline-derived CDR1 and CDR2 are SGHDN and FVKESK. The CDR3 DNA reads TGTGCCAGCAGTCAAGGCGCGGGGCAGGCCACGGGGACCGGGGAGCTGTTTTTT. It codes for CASSQGAGQATGTGELFF.

In this sample, this clone turned up a few times. The rearrangement links TRBV11-2 to TRBJ2-2; tentatively, D is TRBD1 (5 bases). This CDR3 comprises 15 residues. V lost 4 bases to trimming and J lost 3 bases, with 12 bases between them. CDR1 and CDR2 from the germline V gene are SGHAT and FQNNGV. CDR3: CASSYPGKYTGELFF. Written as DNA, the CDR3 is TGTGCCAGCAGCTATCCAGGGAAGTACACCGGGGAGCTGTTTTTT.

The chain joins TRBV4-3 to TRBJ2-2; D perhaps matches TRBD2 (8 bases). The CDR3 extends over 21 amino acids. CDR1 is LGHNA, CDR2 YSLEER, per germline. Deletions cut 1 base from V and 4 bases from J, with 28 bases between. The CDR3 loop reads CASSQVTRKREGARCTGELFF. Here the CDR3 DNA reads TGCGCCAGCAGCCAAGTTACCCGGAAACGGGAGGGGGCGCGGTGCACCGGGGAGCTGTTTTTT.

The V and J genes are TRBV4-3 and TRBJ2-3; TRBD1 might be the D (5 bases). Germline V CDR1 and CDR2: LGHNA, YSLEER. Trimming left V 1 base short and J 1 base short, with 12 bases between. This CDR3 is 16 amino acids long. CDR3 protein: CASSQGGWGRTDTQYF. CDR3 nucleotides: TGCGCCAGCAGCCAAGGGGGATGGGGCCGCACAGATACGCAGTATTTT.

The rearrangement links TRBV5-4 to TRBJ2-3; TRBD2 matches at 8 bases. Germline loops: CDR1 SGHNT, CDR2 YYREEE (reference sequence). V was pared by 2 bases and J by 3 bases, with 8 bases of the junction left unmatched. The CDR3 totals 16 residues. The CDR3 coding sequence is TGTGCCAGCAGCTTACTAGCGGAAGACGGAACAGATACGCAGTATTTT. The encoded protein is CASSLLAEDGTDTQYF.

The CDR3 spells CASSPKGQTVYGYTF. The CDR3 DNA reads as TGTGCCAGCAGCCCGAAGGGACAAACAGTCTATGGCTACACCTTC. V gene TRBV13 combines with J gene TRBJ1-2, with a tentative D call TRBD1 (6 bases). CDR3 length: 15 residues. The germline V gene has CDR1 PRHDT and CDR2 FYEKMQ (reference sequence). Between the trimmed V and J ends, which lost 5 bases and 4 bases, there was a span of 17 bases.

This sequence joins TRBV30 and TRBJ2-1, with 14 nucleotides matching TRBD2. V lost 8 bases to trimming and J lost 7 bases; unmatched junction nucleotides: 7. This CDR3 is built from 14 residues. The germline CDR1 and CDR2 sequences are GTSNPN and SVGIG (reference sequence). Here the CDR3 reads CAPTGLAGVNEQFF. The CDR3 nucleotides are TGTGCCCCCACGGGACTAGCGGGAGTGAATGAGCAGTTCTTC.